The 25 T cell receptor delta chains below all came from one sample that was sequenced in a study of γδ T cells in repeated Plasmodium falciparum infection (dated by TCRdb to the early 2020s). For bulk TCR repertoire analysis, Vgamma9/Vdelta2+ and Vdelta2-negative gammadelta T cell populations were flow-sorted out of peripheral blood mononuclear cells. Libraries were prepared through multiplex PCR. Sequencing was carried out with an Illumina MiSeq. TCRdb called clones from the public reads with CATT, and repeated DNA sequences were later combined into one row. The sample contains 45,000 to 60,000 delta-chain clones, 1.9% of them found a single time. The ten top clones hold approximately 24% of the sample. Sequencing was performed on gamma-delta T cells from blood. The receptors were sampled from a pool of human donors (malaria-infected and uninfected, not separated).

As concerns this clone: The protein that TCRdb holds for this DNA derives from a much larger clone and differs from the translated DNA at residue 5, which likely indicates a read error; the protein shown here is translated from the DNA. The chain links TRDV3 to TRDJ1; no definite D call. The J gene is absent in TCRdb and was assigned here via DNA matching to germline. CDR1 is TVYSNPD, CDR2 GDNSRS, per germline (reference sequence). The V gene lost 0 bases and the J gene lost 0 bases, with 23 bases spanning the gap. The CDR3 totals 18 residues. The chain's CDR3 is CAFRPLKLITSYTDKLIF. The CDR3 DNA is TGTGCCTTTAGACCTCTCAAATTAATAACTTCGTACACCGATAAACTCATCTTT.

This clone has more than one count but fewer than ten. At one of its ends the junction is not consistent with the germline gene, which may arise from a read error. Other DNA sequences in the sample encode the same CDR3. The rearrangement joins TRDV1 to TRDJ1, with 10 nucleotides matching TRDD3. CDR3 length: 20 amino acids. Looked up from germline, CDR1 is TSWWSYY and CDR2 is QGS. The DNA of the CDR3 is TGTGCCCTTGGGGAACCCCTCGATTTACCACTGGGGGATGGGACCGATAAACTCATCTTT. Translated, it gives CALGEPLDLPLGDGTDKLIF.

This clone was recorded a few times. This sequence is one base from a far larger clone and is likely a read error. The same CDR3 also results from other DNA sequences found in this sample. The chain's CDR3 is CALGLLRGGTGGYATAQLFF. CDR3 bases: TGTGCTCTTGGCCTCCTCCGCGGAGGCACTGGGGGATACGCGACAGCACAACTCTTCTTT. V gene TRDV1 combines with J gene TRDJ2; 13 nucleotides agree with TRDD3. TCRdb gives no J gene; it was assigned here by matching the DNA to germline. This CDR3 contains 20 residues. J lost 4 bases, V lost 6 bases, and 17 bases had no gene match. The V gene's germline CDR1 is TSWWSYY and CDR2 QGS.

This clone was seen only a few times. V and J are TRDV1 and TRDJ1, with 7 bases lining up with TRDD3. The CDR3 runs 20 residues. CDR1 is TSWWSYY, CDR2 QGS, per germline. V shed 4 bases, J shed 1 base, and the junction held 21 bases outside the gene matches. CDR3 residues: CALGVPHSFYGGLSTDKLIF. DNA of the CDR3: TGTGCTCTTGGGGTACCCCATTCTTTCTATGGGGGACTAAGCACCGATAAACTCATCTTT.

This clone was seen a few times. This DNA's translation differs at residue 6 from TCRdb's protein, which comes from a much larger clone; a read error is likely, and the protein shown is translated from the DNA. This chain links TRAV38-2/DV8 with TRDJ1; a possible D gene is TRDD3 (7 bases). As TCRdb names no J gene, one was assigned here on the basis of a DNA match to germline. The CDR3 loop spans 21 amino acids. Trimming cost V 5 bases and J 5 bases, with 37 bases left between them. The germline V gene encodes CDR1 TSESDYY and CDR2 QEAYKQQN. The CDR3: CAYSLSLILPLGDLLLDKLIF. CDR3 nucleotides: TGTGCTTATAGCCTTTCCCTCATCCTTCCCTTGGGGGACCTACTGTTAGATAAACTCATCTTT.

This clone was seen many times. The chain combines TRDV1 with TRDJ1; 8 bases are shared with TRDD3. Here the J gene was assigned by germline matching of the DNA, as TCRdb has none. CDR3 length equals 24 residues. Germline CDR1 TSWWSYY, CDR2 QGS. V gave up 0 bases and J gave up 0 bases; unmatched junction bases: 27. The CDR3 sequence is CALGELVHFLQIVTGGFYTDKLIF. The CDR3 nucleotides are TGTGCTCTTGGGGAACTTGTACACTTCCTCCAAATTGTTACTGGGGGTTTCTACACCGATAAACTCATCTTT.

This clone was picked up a small number of times. A read error is the likely source, as a far larger clone sits one nucleotide away. The sample has other DNA sequences that encode this CDR3 too. This chain links TRDV2 with TRDJ1; TRDD3 is a possible D gene (5 bases). TCRdb does not report a J gene; here it was assigned by matching the DNA to germline references. Germline CDR1 GEAIGNYY, CDR2 EKD. The CDR3 is 15 amino acids. The CDR3 DNA reads as TGTGCTTGTGACACCGTGGTAACCAGGGGAGATAAACTCATCTTT. It codes for CACDTVVTRGDKLIF.

Regarding this clone: The protein in TCRdb stems from a much larger clone and differs at residue 7 from this DNA's translation, likely a read error; here the protein is translated from the DNA. The J gene is uncalled and the V gene is TRDV2; the listed D gene, TRDD3, was not tested against the DNA. The CDR3 runs to 16 residues. Germline V lookup: CDR1 GEAIGNYY, CDR2 EKD. This CDR3 is CACDPLPGDLKEVLIF. CDR3 DNA: TGTGCCTGTGACCCTCTACCGGGGGACCTAAAAGAAGTTCTCATCTTT.

The table lists this clone with a few counts. Since a far larger clone is one base different, this is likely a read error. Other DNA sequences in the sample encode the same CDR3. The CDR3 sequence: CALGFLPLSYWGLRYTDKLIF. The CDR3 coding sequence is TGTGCTCTTGGCTTCCTTCCCCTGTCGTACTGGGGGCTCCGGTACACCGATAAACTCATCTTT. The chain links TRDV1 to TRDJ1; 8 bases line up with TRDD3. Germline CDR1 and CDR2: TSWWSYY and QGS. V was pared by 6 bases and J by 0 bases, with 24 bases of the junction left unmatched. There are 21 residues in the CDR3.

This clone occurred many times. The protein held in TCRdb is that of a much larger clone and does not match this DNA's translation at residue 14, likely because of a read error; the protein shown is translated from the DNA. The gene calls are TRDV1 and TRDJ1; D possibly corresponds to TRDD3 (5 bases). The J gene was missing in TCRdb and was found by matching the end of the DNA to germline. The CDR3 consists of 28 residues. From germline, CDR1 is TSWWSYY and CDR2 QGS. V lost 0 bases and J lost 7, with 54 bases in between. The CDR3 protein is CALGELSHEAPVPERVYWPPGVSIKLIF. The CDR3 DNA reads TGTGCTCTTGGGGAACTCTCTCACGAGGCCCCCGTCCCAGAACGCGTTTACTGGCCTCCCGGTGTATCGATTAAACTCATCTTT.

This clone was recorded a few times. With a far larger clone one base away, a read error is the likely cause. This CDR3 is also generated by other DNA sequences in the sample. The rearrangement links TRAV38-2/DV8 to TRDJ1; 12 nucleotides line up with TRDD3. TCRdb is silent on the J gene; assignment here came from matching the DNA to germline. Germline V gene lookup returns CDR1 TSESDYY and CDR2 QEAYKQQN. The CDR3 consists of 26 residues. The CDR3, as DNA: TGTGCCTATACGGGGCCGCCCTCCACTCAGCCCCGTACTGGGGGATACCATACGACGGGTCCCGATAAACTCATCTTT. This sequence encodes CAYTGPPSTQPRTGGYHTTGPDKLIF.

Regarding this clone: A far larger clone is only one base removed, so a read error is likely. Additional DNA sequences in this sample encode the identical CDR3. The rearrangement uses TRDV1 and TRDJ1; possible D gene TRDD3, 6 bases. The J gene comes from matching the DNA to germline here; TCRdb lacks it. V was cut by 0 bases and J by 0 bases, with 35 bases left in between. The germline CDR1 and CDR2 sequences are TSWWSYY and QGS. CDR3 size: 24 residues. DNA of the CDR3: TGTGCTCTTGGGGAACTCGGTTATAGCATTACTTTGGGGATCAACCGATTGTACACCGATAAACTCATCTTT. Protein sequence: CALGELGYSITLGINRLYTDKLIF.

Many counts were recorded for this clone. It is likely a read error: a sequence one base away is far more abundant. The same CDR3 is also encoded by other DNA sequences in this sample. The CDR3 loop is CALGETFPIWDWGSDKLIF. The CDR3 coding sequence is TGTGCTCTTGGGGAGACTTTCCCTATCTGGGACTGGGGGTCCGATAAACTCATCTTT. The chain links TRDV1 to TRDJ1; TRDD3 matches at 8 bases. This CDR3 comprises 19 residues. J was trimmed by 3 bases and V by 3 bases; bases with no gene match: 18. CDR1 and CDR2 from the germline V gene are TSWWSYY and QGS.

This clone has at least ten counts. The protein held in TCRdb is that of a much larger clone and does not match this DNA's translation at residue 7, likely because of a read error; the protein shown is translated from the DNA. This chain connects TRDV1 to TRDJ1; 8 nucleotides agree with TRDD3. The CDR3 runs 23 residues. The V segment lost 4 bases and the J segment 5 bases; nucleotides outside the gene matches: 33. Germline V CDR1 and CDR2: TSWWSYY, QGS. CDR3 sequence: CALGVPFIPFHSTGGRAQDKLIF. Here the CDR3 DNA reads TGTGCTCTTGGGGTTCCGTTTATTCCCTTCCACAGTACTGGGGGGCGAGCCCAGGATAAACTCATCTTT.

This clone was found a few times. TCRdb records a much larger clone's protein for this DNA, with a difference at residue 6 that likely arises from a read error; the protein given is the translation of the DNA. This chain joins TRDV2 and TRDJ3; TRDD3 matches at 11 bases. The J gene, not given by TCRdb, was assigned here from a germline match of the nucleotide sequence. Looked up from germline, CDR1 is GEAIGNYY and CDR2 is EKD. Trimming cost V 1 base and J 0 bases; bases outside gene matches: 10. The CDR3 is 21 amino acids. The CDR3 nucleotides are TGTGCCTGTGACACTTTTCTGGGGGATACACGATCCTCCTGGGACACCCGACAGATGTTTTTC. It yields the protein CACDTFLGDTRSSWDTRQMFF.

This clone came up a few times. The translation of this DNA and the TCRdb protein of a much larger clone differ at residue 20, probably owing to a read error; the protein shown here is translated from the DNA. The CDR3 DNA reads as TGTGCTTATAGGAGCTTCGAATACTTCCAAGCTACGTACTGGGGGATACCGGCCACCGAAAAACTCATCTTT. This gives the protein CAYRSFEYFQATYWGIPATEKLIF. The chain has TRAV38-2/DV8 and TRDJ1; 12 bases align to TRDD3. TCRdb gives no J gene; it was assigned here by matching the DNA to germline. This CDR3 is 24 amino acids long. From germline, CDR1 is TSESDYY and CDR2 QEAYKQQN.

About this clone itself: TCRdb's listed protein matches a much larger clone and diverges from this DNA's translation at residue 8, likely through a read error; the protein shown comes from the DNA. The chain carries TRDV1 and TRDJ1, with D tentatively TRDD3 (6 bases). TCRdb offers no J gene call, so here the DNA was matched to germline to obtain one. Germline CDR1 reads TSWWSYY; CDR2 reads QGS. Trimming shortened V by 5 bases and J by 3 bases, and 46 bases separated the two germline ends. CDR3 size: 25 residues. CDR3 DNA: TGTGCTCTTGGGAACCCCCTTCTTACAGTCCTCTACTTACTGGGTTCGATAGGAGCATCCGATAAACTCATCTTT. It yields the protein CALGNPLLTVLYLLGSIGASDKLIF.

This clone has a count of ten or more. A far larger clone is off by one base, so a read error is likely. The sample has other DNA sequences that encode this CDR3 too. The V gene corresponds to TRDV2; no J gene was called; TRDD3, the table's D call, was not compared with the DNA. CDR1 is GEAIGNYY and CDR2 is EKD in the germline V gene. This CDR3 comprises 21 residues. For the CDR3, the DNA is TGTGCCTGTGACACTCTTGTTCCTACTATCGTACTGGGGGACCACACCGATAAACTCATCTTC. This gives the protein CACDTLVPTIVLGDHTDKLIF.

This clone was detected ten times or more. TCRdb has a much larger clone's protein, which differs at residue 8 from the translation of this DNA, likely because of a read error; what is shown is the protein translated from the DNA. The chain combines TRDV1 with TRDJ1, with TRDD3 matching over 13 bases. TCRdb lists no J gene, so it was determined here by aligning the DNA to germline. The J segment lost 1 base and the V segment lost 2 bases, leaving 25 bases of the junction unmatched. Germline values: CDR1 TSWWSYY, CDR2 QGS. The length of the CDR3 is 24 residues. The CDR3 sequence: CALGEAVRTVKTPYWGIRTDKLIF. The CDR3, as DNA: TGTGCTCTTGGGGAAGCGGTAAGAACGGTCAAAACTCCGTACTGGGGGATACGCACCGATAAACTCATCTTT.

This clone was detected ten times or more. TCRdb's protein, taken from a much larger clone, differs from this DNA's translation at residue 17, likely owing to a read error; the protein displayed comes from the DNA. The chain recombines TRDV3 with TRDJ1; 11 nucleotides agree with TRDD3. Germline CDR1 and CDR2: TVYSNPD and GDNSRS (reference sequence). The CDR3 spans 18 residues. The CDR3 DNA sequence: TGTGCCTCTTATTGCCTGGGGGATACTGTTTGGTACACCGATAAACTCACCTTT. The encoded protein is CASYCLGDTVWYTDKLTF.

In regard to this clone: TCRdb's protein, taken from a much larger clone, differs from this DNA's translation at residue 16, likely owing to a read error; the protein displayed comes from the DNA. This rearrangement joins TRDV1 to TRDJ2, with 10 bases fitting TRDD3. The J gene is not listed in TCRdb, so it was assigned here from a DNA match to germline. The CDR3 spans 24 residues. CDR1 and CDR2 (germline): TSWWSYY, QGS. The V gene end was trimmed by 4 bases and the J gene end by 0 bases; junction bases not matched to a gene: 26. CDR3 sequence (DNA): TGTGCTCTTGGGGGACCTCTTCCTACGTCCTGCTCCTGGGGGATAGGGGCTTTGACAGCACAACTCTTCTTT. It specifies CALGGPLPTSCSWGIGALTAQLFF.

This clone was observed a handful of times. TCRdb's protein for this DNA is that of a much larger clone and differs from the translation at residue 4, likely a read error; the protein shown is the DNA translation. The rearrangement joins TRDV2 to TRDJ3, with TRDD3 matching 10 bases. The J gene comes from matching the DNA to germline here; TCRdb lacks it. After removal of 5 bases from V and 0 bases from J, the junction contained 15 bases not matched to a gene. CDR3 length equals 21 residues. CDR1 is GEAIGNYY and CDR2 is EKD in the germline V gene. The CDR3 reads CACGPQPYWGMGSWDTRQMFF. The CDR3 DNA is TGTGCCTGTGGCCCTCAACCGTACTGGGGGATGGGCTCCTGGGACACCCGACAGATGTTTTTC.

This clone was detected only a few times. Translating this DNA gives a protein that differs at residue 7 from the TCRdb one, which belongs to a much larger clone; a read error is likely, and the protein shown is this translation. The rearrangement uses TRDV1 and TRDJ1; TRDD3 might be the D (6 bases). TCRdb supplies no J gene; here it was assigned by aligning the nucleotide sequence to germline. Trimming pared 1 base from V and 8 bases from J, leaving 20 bases between. This CDR3 contains 16 residues. CDR1 TSWWSYY and CDR2 QGS come from the germline V gene. DNA for the CDR3: TGTGCTCTTGGGGAACCTCCCTACGAGGCTGGGGAAAAACTCATCTTT. Protein sequence: CALGEPPYEAGEKLIF.

At least ten counts were recorded for this clone. TCRdb assigns this DNA the protein of a much larger clone, which departs from its translation at residue 8; this likely reflects a read error, and the protein shown comes from translating the DNA. The rearrangement links TRDV2 to TRDJ3; 7 nucleotides agree with TRDD3. Germline matching of the DNA provided the J gene here, since TCRdb leaves it blank. CDR1 is GEAIGNYY, CDR2 EKD, per germline. Trimming took 0 bases from V and 0 from J; bases not matched to a gene: 4. The CDR3 is 18 amino acids. The DNA for the CDR3 is TGTGCCTGTGACACCTGGGGGACTGGCTCCTGGGACACCCGACAGATGTTTTTC. Amino acid sequence: CACDTWGTGSWDTRQMFF.

This clone was seen a few times. It is likely a read error: a sequence one base away is far more abundant. Other DNA sequences of this sample code for an identical CDR3. Here the V gene is TRDV1, but the J gene went uncalled; TRDD3, the D gene given by the table, was not confirmed from the DNA. Germline V gene data show CDR1 as TSWWSYY and CDR2 as QGS. The CDR3 extends over 25 amino acids. The CDR3 nucleotides are TGTGCTCTTGGGGAAACCCTTCCCAACCTATTAGTGCTTAAGGGATTATGGATGTACACCGATAAGCTCATCTTT. It is translated as CALGETLPNLLVLKGLWMYTDKLIF.